Below, 18 T cell receptor beta chains from the same sample are listed, as sequenced in a study of T-cell memory formation after mild COVID-19. MiXCR, run by TCRdb on the 5' RACE reads, gives a single entry per CDR3 protein. The sample contains 92,000 or so distinct CDR3 sequences, around an eighth of which appear only once. The sample consisted of PBMCs or a T cell subset sorted from them (not recorded which). The receptors shown here come from an adult woman who had mild COVID-19 (a few samples of this study predate the infection). Cell type and time point are not known.

The J gene is TRBJ1-1, the V gene TRBV2; 7 nucleotides agree with TRBD1. The length of the CDR3 is 15 residues. The ends lost 9 bases at V and 1 base at J; junction bases unmatched: 11. The germline V gene encodes CDR1 SNHLY and CDR2 FYNNEI. CDR3 loop: CARMGRTGTNTEAFF. The CDR3 DNA reads TGTGCCAGGATGGGGCGGACAGGCACGAACACTGAAGCTTTCTTT.

The chain combines TRBV5-1 with TRBJ2-1; 8 nucleotides align to TRBD2. This CDR3 is built from 15 residues. CDR1 and CDR2 from the germline V gene are SGHRS and YFSETQ. The J segment lost 0 bases and the V segment lost 3 bases, leaving 2 bases of the junction unmatched. CDR3 residues: CASSSGTSSYNEQFF. The CDR3 nucleotides read TGCGCCAGCAGCTCCGGGACTAGCTCCTACAATGAGCAGTTCTTC.

The chain recombines TRBV15 with TRBJ2-2; D not certain. The CDR3 consists of 15 residues. Germline V gene sequence: CDR1 LNHNV, CDR2 YYDKDF (reference sequence). The V end was cut by 0 bases, the J end by 7 bases, with 12 bases between. This chain's CDR3 is CATSRDLRPGGELFF. Here the CDR3 DNA reads TGTGCCACCAGCAGAGATCTCCGACCGGGCGGGGAGCTGTTTTTT. Full variable domain (missing parts from reference TRBV15 and TRBJ2-2): DAMVIQNPRYQVTQFGKPVTLSCSQTLNHNVMYWYQQKSSQAPKLLFHYYDKDFNNEADTPDNFQSRRPNTSFCFLDIRSPGLGDTAMYLCATSRDLRPGGELFFGEGSRLTVL.

CDR3 in amino acids: CASSFFGEGQFF. For the CDR3, the DNA is TGTGCCAGCAGCTTCTTCGGGGAGGGGCAGTTCTTC. The chain combines TRBV5-5 with TRBJ2-1; 7 nucleotides align to TRBD2. Germline V gene sequence: CDR1 SGHKS, CDR2 YYEKEE (reference sequence). The CDR3 is made up of 12 amino acids. Trimming removed 2 bases from V and 12 bases from J; junction bases left unmatched: 5.

This clonotype came up a few times. The V and J genes are TRBV20-1 and TRBJ1-6, with D tentatively TRBD1 (6 bases). CDR1 and CDR2 from the germline V gene are DFQATT and SNEGSKA (reference sequence). The CDR3 has 14 residues. The V end lost 3 bases, the J end lost 10 bases, and 16 bases lay between the germline ends. CDR3 nucleotides: TGCAGTGCTAGTGCGTCGGACAGCTTATCACCCCTCCACTTT. It translates to CSASASDSLSPLHF.

The table lists this clonotype with a few counts. The rearrangement links TRBV20-1 to TRBJ2-1; tentatively, D is TRBD2 (7 bases). The CDR3 totals 16 residues. Germline CDR1 reads DFQATT; CDR2 reads SNEGSKA (reference sequence). Deletions cut 6 bases from V and 0 bases from J, with 18 bases between. The CDR3 coding sequence is TGCAGTGCGCCTCGGGGGGACATAAGCTCCTACAATGAGCAGTTCTTC. Amino acids: CSAPRGDISSYNEQFF.

This clonotype has a handful of counts. V gene TRBV7-9 combines with J gene TRBJ1-1; TRBD1 might be the D (5 bases). The germline gives CDR1 SEHNR, CDR2 FQNEAQ (reference sequence). V was cut by 3 bases and J by 4 bases, with 21 bases left in between. CDR3 length: 17 amino acids. In DNA, the CDR3 is TGTGCCAGCAGCTTTCTCCGGGCCTCAAGGGGTGCCACTGAAGCTTTCTTT. Protein sequence: CASSFLRASRGATEAFF.

In this sample, this clonotype turned up a few times. V gene TRBV12-3 or TRBV12-4 combines with J gene TRBJ1-2; D unclear. CDR3 length: 11 residues. The germline V and J ends were trimmed by 6 bases and 3 bases, with 5 bases remaining between them. For the CDR3, the DNA is TGTGCCAGCAGCCAGTACTATGGCTACACCTTC. Translation gives CASSQYYGYTF.

This clonotype has more than one count but fewer than ten. This rearrangement joins TRBV5-1 to TRBJ2-3, with no clear D. V shed 3 bases and J shed 0 bases, with 8 bases lying between them. Germline V lookup: CDR1 SGHRS, CDR2 YFSETQ. The CDR3 is made up of 14 amino acids. The CDR3 protein is CASSWVGSTDTQYF. The CDR3 coding sequence is TGCGCCAGCAGCTGGGTTGGAAGCACAGATACGCAGTATTTT.

This clonotype was seen a handful of times. The chain recombines TRBV7-9 with TRBJ2-7; TRBD1 matches 12 bases. Germline lookup yields CDR1 SEHNR and CDR2 FQNEAQ (reference sequence). The J segment lost 6 bases and the V segment lost 5 bases, leaving 8 bases of the junction unmatched. The CDR3 extends over 15 amino acids. The CDR3 loop is CASSAGQGARPEQYF. The CDR3 DNA reads TGTGCCAGCAGCGCGGGACAGGGGGCGAGGCCCGAGCAGTACTTC.

This clonotype came up a few times. The chain links TRBV20-1 to TRBJ2-1, with D perhaps matching TRBD2 (5 bases). The germline V gene has CDR1 DFQATT and CDR2 SNEGSKA (reference sequence). V lost 5 bases and J 2 bases, leaving 13 bases between the germline ends. This CDR3 is 14 amino acids long. The DNA of the CDR3 is TGCAGTGCTCCGGGATCCTGGACCTACAATGAGCAGTTCTTC. Its protein product is CSAPGSWTYNEQFF.

There are a few counts of this clonotype. V and J are TRBV15 and TRBJ2-5; a weak D match, TRBD1 (5 bases). The CDR3 runs 15 residues. V lost 0 bases to trimming and J lost 5 bases, with 13 bases between them. Germline CDR1 LNHNV, CDR2 YYDKDF (reference sequence). This CDR3 reads CATSRDRSGYETQYF. The CDR3 DNA reads as TGTGCCACCAGCAGAGATAGGTCAGGGTACGAGACCCAGTACTTC. Looking up the rest from reference TRBV15 and TRBJ2-5 gives the full variable domain: DAMVIQNPRYQVTQFGKPVTLSCSQTLNHNVMYWYQQKSSQAPKLLFHYYDKDFNNEADTPDNFQSRRPNTSFCFLDIRSPGLGDTAMYLCATSRDRSGYETQYFGPGTRLLVL.

This clonotype was observed a handful of times. The chain is built from TRBV7-3 and TRBJ2-2; D gene ambiguous. CDR3 size: 13 residues. Germline CDR1 SGHTA, CDR2 FQGTGA. V dropped 6 bases and J dropped 7 bases, with 12 bases sitting between them. The CDR3 protein is CASRGVGDGELFF. CDR3 coding DNA: TGTGCCAGCAGAGGCGTAGGAGACGGGGAGCTGTTTTTT.

A few counts support this clonotype. This CDR3 reads CAIGPTQRDYEQYF. The CDR3, as DNA: TGTGCCATCGGACCCACGCAGCGGGACTACGAGCAGTACTTC. The gene calls are TRBV10-3 and TRBJ2-7, with 7 bases fitting TRBD2. This CDR3 region has 14 residues. Germline assignment: CDR1 ENHRY and CDR2 SYGVKD. Germline trimming cut 8 bases from V and 3 bases from J; bases unmatched to any gene: 10.

The gene calls are TRBV2 and TRBJ2-1; possibly TRBD1 for D (5 bases). Germline V gives CDR1 SNHLY, CDR2 FYNNEI. CDR3 size: 11 residues. The CDR3 loop is CAGRQYNEQFF. In DNA, the CDR3 is TGTGCGGGCCGACAGTACAATGAGCAGTTCTTC.

This clonotype was picked up one time. This sequence joins TRBV9 and TRBJ1-2, with 10 bases matching TRBD1. Per the germline V gene, CDR1 is SGDLS and CDR2 is YYNGEE. There are 16 residues in the CDR3. V shed 2 bases and J 0 bases; nucleotides not matched to a gene: 4. The CDR3 sequence: CASSVGGQGTNYGYTF. CDR3 nucleotide sequence: TGTGCCAGCAGCGTCGGGGGACAGGGGACTAACTATGGCTACACCTTC.

This clonotype appeared a few times. The chain joins TRBV4-1 to TRBJ2-7; 8 bases are a match to TRBD1. With V trimmed by 0 bases and J by 6 bases, 4 bases remained unmatched. Germline lookup yields CDR1 MGHRA and CDR2 YSYEKL. CDR3 length: 14 residues. The CDR3 protein is CASSQDVTGGEQYF. The CDR3 DNA sequence: TGCGCCAGCAGCCAAGATGTCACAGGGGGCGAGCAGTACTTC.

This chain uses TRBV20-1 with TRBJ1-1, with D perhaps matching TRBD1 (6 bases). Germline-derived CDR1 and CDR2 are DFQATT and SNEGSKA (reference sequence). V lost 1 base and J lost 10, with 16 bases in between. There are 13 residues in the CDR3. CDR3 in DNA: TGCAGTGCTAGAGCCCCACAGGGTGGTGGAGCTTTCTTT. Its protein product is CSARAPQGGGAFF.